Presented here are 17 T cell receptor beta chains from one specimen sequenced in a study of blood T cell repertoires in COVID-19. The repertoire was sequenced with immunoSEQ multiplex PCR; TCRdb's copy has only in-frame clones and lacks some. This table has 200,000 to 250,000 clones, about nine tenths appearing once. The specimen was peripheral blood. These receptor sequences come from a woman aged 60 to 75 with acute or convalescent COVID-19.

This clone was detected only once. The chain combines TRBV28 with TRBJ1-5; D is unresolved. There are 16 residues in the CDR3. The germline V gene encodes CDR1 MDHEN and CDR2 SYDVKM. The V end lost 0 bases, the J end lost 0 bases, and 9 bases lay between the germline ends. The CDR3 spells CASSLWYSYSNQPQHF. The CDR3 DNA is TGTGCCAGCAGTTTATGGTACAGCTATAGCAATCAGCCCCAGCATTTT. The whole variable domain, filled in from reference TRBV28 and TRBJ1-5, reads DVKVTQSSRYLVKRTGEKVFLECVQDMDHENMFWYRQDPGLGLRLIYFSYDVKMKEKGDIPEGYSVSREKKERFSLILESASTNQTSMYLCASSLWYSYSNQPQHFGDGTRLSIL.

The rearrangement joins TRBV4-3 to TRBJ2-7; 9 nucleotides match TRBD2. Germline lookup yields CDR1 LGHNA and CDR2 YSLEER. The V gene end was trimmed by 2 bases and the J gene end by 0 bases; junction bases not matched to a gene: 8. The CDR3 has 17 amino acids. The CDR3 loop is CASSQIGASGDSYEQYF. In nucleotides, the CDR3 is TGCGCCAGCAGCCAAATTGGGGCTAGCGGGGACTCCTACGAGCAGTACTTC.

A word on this clone: The sample carries other DNA sequences with the same CDR3. The chain couples TRBV5-1 to TRBJ2-1, with a weak D call TRBD1 (6 bases). The V and J ends lost 2 bases and 0 bases respectively, with 6 bases between them. The CDR3 totals 14 residues. Germline CDR1 is SGHRS and CDR2 is YFSETQ. The CDR3 DNA sequence: TGCGCCAGCAGCTTAGGGGGCTCCTACAATGAGCAGTTCTTC. Translated: CASSLGGSYNEQFF. Filled out from reference TRBV5-1 and TRBJ2-1, the complete variable domain reads KAGVTQTPRYLIKTRGQQVTLSCSPISGHRSVSWYQQTPGQGLQFLFEYFSETQRNKGNFPGRFSGRQFSNSRSEMNVSTLELGDSALYLCASSLGGSYNEQFFGPGTRLTVL.

The CDR3 DNA sequence: TGTGCCAGCAGCCAACCCGGGACAGGGGCCGAAAAACTGTTTTTT. The encoded protein is CASSQPGTGAEKLFF. The chain has TRBV3-1 (or the pseudogene TRBV3-2) and TRBJ1-4; 10 positions match TRBD1. The V and J ends lost 2 bases and 8 bases, in that order; junction bases with no gene match: 5. CDR3 length equals 15 residues. Germline V CDR1 and CDR2: LGHDT, YNNKEL (reference sequence).

The V and J genes are TRBV6-5 and TRBJ2-5; TRBD1 matches at 7 bases. The CDR3 has 14 amino acids. V shed 7 bases and J 5 bases; nucleotides not matched to a gene: 10. The germline CDR1 and CDR2 sequences are MNHEY and SVGAGI. The DNA for the CDR3 is TGTGCCAGCACTTCCCCCACAGGGGAGGAGACCCAGTACTTC. This codes for CASTSPTGEETQYF.

The CDR3 region has the DNA TGTGCCACCGGGGACAGGGGGCCCGATCTGGACACTGAAGCTTTCTTT. It codes for CATGDRGPDLDTEAFF. The rearrangement joins TRBV19 to TRBJ1-1, with 12 bases aligning to TRBD1. V gave up 10 bases and J gave up 3 bases; unmatched junction bases: 12. Germline assignment: CDR1 LNHDA and CDR2 SQIVND (reference sequence). The CDR3 spans 16 residues.

The chain carries TRBV20-1 and TRBJ1-1, with 9 bases identical to TRBD1. Per the germline V gene, CDR1 is DFQATT and CDR2 is SNEGSKA (reference sequence). CDR3 length: 14 amino acids. Trimming cost V 3 bases and J 7 bases; bases outside gene matches: 9. CDR3 residues: CSASLGQGYGEAFF. The CDR3 bases are TGCAGTGCTAGTCTGGGACAGGGTTACGGTGAAGCTTTCTTT.

CDR3 loop: CASSPDLGATNEKLFF. In DNA, the CDR3 is TGTGCCAGCTCACCAGATTTAGGGGCAACTAATGAAAAACTGTTTTTT. The V and J genes are TRBV18 and TRBJ1-4; a possible D gene is TRBD1 (5 bases). The CDR3 is 16 residues long. V was pared by 2 bases and J by 0 bases, with 10 bases between. In germline, CDR1 is KGHSH, CDR2 LQKENI.

The V and J genes are TRBV2 and TRBJ2-3; 7 nucleotides line up with TRBD1. The CDR3 totals 16 residues. With V trimmed by 10 bases and J by 0 bases, 13 bases remained unmatched. The germline gives CDR1 SNHLY, CDR2 FYNNEI. Written as DNA, the CDR3 is TGTGCCATCAAAACCTTCCGGGACAGTAGCACAGATACGCAGTATTTT. Protein product: CAIKTFRDSSTDTQYF.

The V call is TRBV5-4, the J call TRBJ1-1; 7 bases align to TRBD1. This CDR3 is 14 amino acids long. CDR1 and CDR2 (germline): SGHNT, YYREEE (reference sequence). V was clipped by 1 base and J by 3 bases; unmatched bases: 3. The CDR3 nucleotides read TGTGCCAGCAGCTTGAGACAGGGTGACACTGAAGCTTTCTTT. Residues: CASSLRQGDTEAFF. The full variable domain, its missing parts supplied by reference TRBV5-4 and TRBJ1-1, is ETGVTQSPTHLIKTRGQQVTLRCSSQSGHNTVSWYQQALGQGPQFIFQYYREEENGRGNFPPRFSGLQFPNYSSELNVNALELDDSALYLCASSLRQGDTEAFFGQGTRLTVV.

This clone was counted a single time. The rearrangement uses TRBV7-9 and TRBJ1-3; 10 bases agree with TRBD1. The V and J ends lost 5 bases and 8 bases, in that order; junction bases with no gene match: 9. The V gene's germline CDR1 is SEHNR and CDR2 FQNEAQ (reference sequence). The CDR3 has 15 amino acids. The CDR3 bases are TGTGCCAGCAGCAAAAGACAGGGGGCGCAGGACACCATATATTTT. Residues: CASSKRQGAQDTIYF.

V usage is TRBV20-1 and J usage is TRBJ1-6, with D hard to call. Per germline, CDR1 DFQATT and CDR2 SNEGSKA (reference sequence). Trimming left V 3 bases short and J 10 bases short, with 16 bases between. The CDR3 has 14 amino acids. The CDR3 sequence is CSASRIASGSPLHF. The CDR3 DNA reads as TGCAGTGCTAGTCGGATAGCCTCGGGGTCACCCCTCCACTTT.

This chain connects TRBV15 to TRBJ2-2, with D possibly TRBD1 on 6 matching bases. With 5 bases removed from V and 8 bases from J, the gap between germline ends came to 15 bases. The CDR3 totals 14 residues. CDR1 is LNHNV and CDR2 is YYDKDF in the germline V gene (reference sequence). The CDR3 here is CATSRDIGTGELFF. CDR3 nucleotide sequence: TGTGCCACCAGCCGGGACATAGGGACGGGGGAGCTGTTTTTT.

This rearrangement joins TRBV3-1 (or the pseudogene TRBV3-2) to TRBJ2-1; 7 bases fit TRBD2. J was trimmed by 5 bases and V by 3 bases; bases with no gene match: 10. Germline CDR1 LGHDT, CDR2 YNNKEL (reference sequence). This CDR3 has 16 residues. The CDR3 protein is CASSHVGSGANNEQFF. CDR3 nucleotides: TGTGCCAGCAGCCACGTCGGGAGCGGGGCCAACAATGAGCAGTTCTTC.

J is TRBJ2-5 and V is TRBV6-5, with TRBD2 matching 8 bases. Looked up from germline, CDR1 is MNHEY and CDR2 is SVGAGI. The CDR3 extends over 15 amino acids. Trimming took 6 bases from V and 5 from J; bases not matched to a gene: 11. The CDR3: CASRTQGLVWETQYF. For the CDR3, the DNA is TGTGCCAGCAGAACCCAGGGACTAGTTTGGGAGACCCAGTACTTC.

The V gene is TRBV10-3, the J gene TRBJ1-5, with no clear D. The CDR3 spans 12 residues. Germline CDR1 and CDR2: ENHRY and SYGVKD. Trimming cost V 0 bases and J 16 bases, with 13 bases left between them. The CDR3 DNA sequence: TGTGCCATCAGTGAGTCTGTTTCTGTCCTACATTTT. This gives the protein CAISESVSVLHF.

This chain uses TRBV28 with TRBJ2-1; 7 bases line up with TRBD2. Germline CDR1 is MDHEN and CDR2 is SYDVKM. The CDR3 sequence is 13 residues long. Unmatched junction bases numbered 8, after V lost 5 bases and J lost 10 bases. The CDR3 loop reads CASSAPGRGEQFF. In DNA, the CDR3 is TGTGCCAGCAGTGCTCCAGGGAGGGGAGAGCAGTTCTTC.